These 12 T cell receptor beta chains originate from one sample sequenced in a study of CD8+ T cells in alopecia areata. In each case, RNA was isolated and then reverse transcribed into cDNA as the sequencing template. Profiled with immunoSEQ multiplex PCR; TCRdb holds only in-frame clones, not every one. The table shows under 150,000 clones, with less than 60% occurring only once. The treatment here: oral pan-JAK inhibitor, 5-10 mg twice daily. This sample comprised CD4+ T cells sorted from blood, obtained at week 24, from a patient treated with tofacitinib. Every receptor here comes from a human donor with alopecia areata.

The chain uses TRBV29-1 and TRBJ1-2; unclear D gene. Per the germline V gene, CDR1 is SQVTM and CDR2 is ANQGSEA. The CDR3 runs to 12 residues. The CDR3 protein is CTTRLSNYGYTF. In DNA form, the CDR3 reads TGCACCACGAGGCTGAGTAACTATGGCTACACCTTC.

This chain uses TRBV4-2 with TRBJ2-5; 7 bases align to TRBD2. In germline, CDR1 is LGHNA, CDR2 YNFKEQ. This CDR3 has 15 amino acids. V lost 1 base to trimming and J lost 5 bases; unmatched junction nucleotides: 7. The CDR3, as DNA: TGTGCCAGCAGCCAAGCCTCTAGCGGCGGGGAGACCCAGTACTTC. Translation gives CASSQASSGGETQYF.

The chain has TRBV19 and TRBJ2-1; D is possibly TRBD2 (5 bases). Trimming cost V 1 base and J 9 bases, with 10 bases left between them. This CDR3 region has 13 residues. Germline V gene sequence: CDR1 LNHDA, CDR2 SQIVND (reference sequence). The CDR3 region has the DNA TGTGCCAGTAGTATAGGCCGGGAAGCTGAGCAGTTCTTC. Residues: CASSIGREAEQFF.

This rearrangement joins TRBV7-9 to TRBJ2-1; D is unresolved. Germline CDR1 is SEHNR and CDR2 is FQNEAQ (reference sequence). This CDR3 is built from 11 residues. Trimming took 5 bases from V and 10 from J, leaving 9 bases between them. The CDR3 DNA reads TGTGCCAGCAGCCTTGAGAGGGAGCAGTTCTTC. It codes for CASSLEREQFF.

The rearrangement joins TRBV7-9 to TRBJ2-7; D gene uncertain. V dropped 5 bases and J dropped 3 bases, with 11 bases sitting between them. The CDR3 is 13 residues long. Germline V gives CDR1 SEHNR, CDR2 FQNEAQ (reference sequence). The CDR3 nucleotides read TGTGCCAGCAGCCCGGCGGTGGGCTACGAGCAGTACTTC. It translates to CASSPAVGYEQYF.

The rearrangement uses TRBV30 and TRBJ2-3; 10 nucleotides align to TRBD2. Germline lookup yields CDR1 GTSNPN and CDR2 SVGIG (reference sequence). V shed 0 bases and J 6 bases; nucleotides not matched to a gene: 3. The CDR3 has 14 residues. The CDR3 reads CAWSVSGGVDTQYF. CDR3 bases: TGTGCCTGGAGTGTAAGCGGGGGGGTGGATACGCAGTATTTT.

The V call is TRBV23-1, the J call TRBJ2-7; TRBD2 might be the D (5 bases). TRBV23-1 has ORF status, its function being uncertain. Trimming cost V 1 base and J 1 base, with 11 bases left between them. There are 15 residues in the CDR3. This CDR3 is CASSQFSRRSYEQYF. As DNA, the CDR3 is TGCGCCAGCAGTCAATTCTCGAGGAGGTCCTACGAGCAGTACTTC.

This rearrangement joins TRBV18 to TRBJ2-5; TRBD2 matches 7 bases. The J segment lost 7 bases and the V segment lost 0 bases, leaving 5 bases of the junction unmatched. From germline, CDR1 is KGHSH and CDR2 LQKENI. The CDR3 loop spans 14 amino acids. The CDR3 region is CASSPPSGEGTQYF. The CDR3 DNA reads TGTGCCAGCTCACCACCGAGCGGGGAGGGGACCCAGTACTTC.

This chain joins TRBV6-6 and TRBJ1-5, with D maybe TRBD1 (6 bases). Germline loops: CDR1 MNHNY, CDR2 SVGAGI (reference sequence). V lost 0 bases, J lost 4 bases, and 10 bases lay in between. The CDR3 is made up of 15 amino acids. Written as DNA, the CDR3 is TGTGCCAGCAGTTACTCAGGGACACGGAATCAGCCCCAGCATTTT. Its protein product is CASSYSGTRNQPQHF.

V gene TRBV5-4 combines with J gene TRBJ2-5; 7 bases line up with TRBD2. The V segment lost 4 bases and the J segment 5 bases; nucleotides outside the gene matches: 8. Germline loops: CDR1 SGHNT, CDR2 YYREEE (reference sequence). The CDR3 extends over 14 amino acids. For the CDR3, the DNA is TGTGCCAGCAGCGCTGGACTAGAGTGGGAGACCCAGTACTTC. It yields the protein CASSAGLEWETQYF.

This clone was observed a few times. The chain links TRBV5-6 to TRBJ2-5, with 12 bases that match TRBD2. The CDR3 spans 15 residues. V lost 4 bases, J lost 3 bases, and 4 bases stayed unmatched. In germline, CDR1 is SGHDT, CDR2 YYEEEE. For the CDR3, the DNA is TGTGCCAGCAGCCTTCGGACTAGCGGGGAAGAGACCCAGTACTTC. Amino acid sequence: CASSLRTSGEETQYF. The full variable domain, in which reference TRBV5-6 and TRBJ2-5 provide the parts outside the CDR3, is DAGVTQSPTHLIKTRGQQVTLRCSPKSGHDTVSWYQQALGQGPQFIFQYYEEEERQRGNFPDRFSGHQFPNYSSELNVNALLLGDSALYLCASSLRTSGEETQYFGPGTRLLVL.

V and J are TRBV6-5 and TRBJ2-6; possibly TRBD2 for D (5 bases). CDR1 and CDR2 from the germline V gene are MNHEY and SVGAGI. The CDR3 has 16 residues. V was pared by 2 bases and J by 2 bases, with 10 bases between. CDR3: CASSYGSLAGANVLTF. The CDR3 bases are TGTGCCAGCAGTTACGGGAGTCTGGCTGGGGCCAACGTCCTGACTTTC.